This T cell receptor (beta chain) derives from a study of T cell repertoires in cytomegalovirus infection (dated by TCRdb to about 2019). Study-wide context: Donor HLA type was relevant to the analysis, as public TCR beta signatures indicated carriage of CMV infection together with the matching HLA type. What the study reported, not specific to this receptor: In both this cohort and an independent cohort of 352 donors, the cumulative frequency of public TCR beta family members distinguished carriers of CMV infection plus the relevant HLA type. The ex vivo response was dominated by HLA-C-restricted CMV-specific TCR beta clonotypes, and the single most frequent clonotype in two of eight donors was supplied by these HLA-C-restricted clonotypes.

A note on this clonotype: There is no known antigen for this receptor. A read error may produce the germline difference seen at one junction end.

Sequencing used an Illumina HiSeq 1500. TCRdb cleaned the public reads at Q25 with fastp, built clones with MiXCR and kept in-frame beta chains. Each CDR3 protein appears once, grouped with its most common genes and DNA. This sample is represented by approximately 400,000 distinct CDR3 sequences; roughly a third of them were singletons. The ten top clones hold 12% to 15% of the sample. Inclusive of the bounding cysteine and phenylalanine, the CDR3 is 14 residues long. Of the read, only the CDR3 DNA is kept; its 42 bases are in frame from base 1. CDR1 and CDR2, looked up from the germline V gene (reference sequence), are SGHNT and YYREEE.

The sequencing sample was made of PBMCs. This TCR derives from a human donor in good health (CMV status not recorded). Some clones in this sample may be carry-over from other donors' samples. The rearrangement combines TRBV5-4 with TRBJ2-1; TRBD1 might be the D gene, on 6 matching bases. The bases are TGTGCCAGCAGTGGGGGCGGAGGTTACAATGAGCAGTTGTTC. This sequence encodes CASSGGGGYNEQLF.